These 8 T cell receptor beta chains originate from one sample sequenced in a study of chemoradiotherapy in HPV16-positive cancers. The table came from immunoSEQ multiplex PCR; TCRdb's copy has only in-frame clones and leaves some out. Of tens of thousands of clones detected, roughly nine tenths appear once; the ten largest clones hold 2.1%. Sequenced here: blood, sampled from a patient who underwent chemoradiotherapy. Receptors originate from a human donor with HPV-associated anogenital cancer.

This clone was counted a few times. The V call is TRBV19, the J call TRBJ1-5, with D maybe TRBD1 (6 bases). With 9 bases removed from V and 3 bases from J, the gap between germline ends came to 12 bases. Germline CDR1 and CDR2: LNHDA and SQIVND (reference sequence). The CDR3 spans 13 residues. In DNA, the CDR3 is TGTGCCAGCGGACAGACCCACAATCAGCCCCAGCATTTT. Amino acids: CASGQTHNQPQHF.

This chain's CDR3 is CASVLLGNLDTEAFF. DNA for the CDR3: TGTGCCAGCGTATTACTTGGAAATCTTGACACTGAAGCTTTCTTT. The chain uses TRBV6-6 and TRBJ1-1; D unresolved. The CDR3 length is 15 residues. The germline V gene has CDR1 MNHNY and CDR2 SVGAGI (reference sequence). V lost 8 bases, J lost 3 bases, and 19 bases lay in between.

The chain couples TRBV18 to TRBJ2-1; the D is unclear. The CDR3 length is 14 residues. Deletions cut 1 base from V and 5 bases from J, with 9 bases between. From germline, CDR1 is KGHSH and CDR2 LQKENI. This CDR3 is CASSPQGKDNEQFF. In DNA, the CDR3 is TGTGCCAGCTCACCACAAGGGAAAGACAATGAGCAGTTCTTC.

The J gene is TRBJ1-5, the V gene TRBV10-3; 7 bases match TRBD1. Germline CDR1 ENHRY, CDR2 SYGVKD. The CDR3 has 16 amino acids. V shed 6 bases, J shed 7 bases, and the junction held 15 bases outside the gene matches. CDR3 sequence: CAISRTENRGRQPQHF. The CDR3 DNA is TGTGCCATCAGCCGAACAGAAAACAGGGGCAGACAGCCCCAGCATTTT.

This clone was detected once. This rearrangement joins TRBV7-3 to TRBJ1-6, with D hard to call. The CDR3 is 13 amino acids. With 5 bases removed from V and 10 bases from J, the gap between germline ends came to 12 bases. Germline V gene data show CDR1 as SGHTA and CDR2 as FQGTGA. CDR3 nucleotide sequence: TGTGCCAGCAGCGAAACAGTGGAGTCACCCCTCCACTTT. Amino acid sequence: CASSETVESPLHF.

This chain joins TRBV7-2 and TRBJ2-1; 7 bases match TRBD1. CDR1 is SGHTA and CDR2 is FQGNSA in the germline V gene. This CDR3 is 14 amino acids long. With 4 bases clipped from V and 4 bases from J, the junction kept 4 bases outside the gene matches. The CDR3 loop is CASSYTGVYNEQFF. The CDR3 DNA is TGTGCCAGCAGCTACACAGGGGTATACAATGAGCAGTTCTTC.

V is TRBV6-1 and J is TRBJ1-1, with TRBD1 identical over 7 bases. The CDR3 length is 15 residues. Germline CDR1 and CDR2: MNHNS and SASEGT. Unmatched junction bases numbered 7, after V lost 4 bases and J lost 2 bases. CDR3 loop: CASSAWDRINTEAFF. The CDR3 DNA reads TGTGCCAGCAGTGCGTGGGACAGAATAAACACTGAAGCTTTCTTT.

The gene calls are TRBV6-1 and TRBJ2-1, with 8 bases lining up with TRBD1. The V gene end was trimmed by 6 bases and the J gene end by 4 bases; junction bases not matched to a gene: 2. The germline CDR1 and CDR2 sequences are MNHNS and SASEGT. CDR3 length: 13 amino acids. CDR3 amino acids: CASRGQEYNEQFF. CDR3 nucleotide sequence: TGTGCCAGCAGGGGACAGGAGTACAATGAGCAGTTCTTC.